Listed here is a single T cell receptor beta chain. Here immunoSEQ multiplex PCR was the method, and the copy in TCRdb shows in-frame clones only, minus some. The sample contains under 30,000 clones, roughly nine tenths of which appear only once. Looked up from germline, CDR1 is MGHRA and CDR2 is YSYEKL. The CDR3 is 13 residues long. The ends were cut back, 4 bases at V and 7 bases at J, with 11 bases in the middle. These data come from a study of T cell changes during pregnancy in multiple sclerosis. The rearrangement uses TRBV4-1 and TRBJ2-1; a weak D match, TRBD2 (6 bases). This sequence was found in a female donor with multiple sclerosis, enrolled in a pregnancy study. This specimen consisted of CD8+ T cells from peripheral blood mononuclear cells, obtained in the second trimester of pregnancy. The CDR3: CASSLGTSNEQFF. The CDR3, as DNA: TGCGCCAGCAGCCTGGGGACTTCAAATGAGCAGTTCTTC.